This T cell receptor (beta chain) derives from a study of cytomegalovirus exposure and HLA in healthy donors (dated by TCRdb to 2015 to 2018). About the full investigation: An earlier analysis of roughly 630 of the donors reported approximately 290 Gb of sequence data and about 100 million unique TCR beta sequences from 150 million to 200 million T cells. An early release that covered about 600 HLA-typed donors contained around 300 gigabases of sequencing data and some 87 million unique TCR sequences. Of the roughly 400 genotyped donors, 75% to 85% were placed in the genetic ancestry cluster associated with self-reported Caucasian donors. The study aimed to test whether signatures of past pathogen exposure could be identified by cataloging public T cell receptors. Using immunosequencing, the study profiled T cell repertoires from 500 to 800 subjects and related those repertoires to cytomegalovirus serostatus. In addition to the first cohort of approximately 670 subjects, a separate validation cohort of 120 different subjects was used. To predict cytomegalovirus infection status, the study combined high-throughput TCR immunosequencing, statistical association of individual TCRs with disease status, and machine learning. A later analysis re-examined previously published TCR beta repertoires from roughly 720 donors and added high-resolution HLA genotyping to investigate patterns of TCR occurrence. In the later analysis, no new phenotypic data were used to find candidate immune exposures; instead, reliance was placed on TCR beta sequences and their occurrence across donors. An earlier analysis of fewer than 700 of the donors applied high-throughput TCR beta sequencing to assess whether each TCR beta V gene segment acted as functional or pseudogenic. Alongside the repertoire data, information on donor age, sex, ethnicity and CMV serostatus was compiled. A later genetic analysis used genome-wide SNP genotypes for about 55% of the 666 donors, treating that subset as a discovery cohort. Every discovery cohort repertoire had been produced on one sequencing platform. Class I and class II HLA loci were covered by the typing at four-digit resolution. Typing coverage differed by locus: A, B, C, DRB1 and DQB1 were typed in about 629-640 donors, DQA1 in 522, DPA1 in approximately 610, and DPB1 in 472. Because of strong linkage in the cohort, a handful of DR-DQ haplotypes were treated as single units for association and clustering. Across approximately 400 genotyped donors of the cohort, an average of roughly 250,000 unique TCR beta nucleotide sequences per donor were sequenced, and 15% to 20% of those sequences were non-productive.

There are a few counts of this clone. Its target antigen remains unknown. No much larger clone exists at a distance of one base, and base qualities are not known. The cohort was made up of approximately 670 healthy bone marrow donors. Cohort members were all nominally healthy when sampled, although unrecorded immune exposures were likely present. The donor was CMV seropositive and was included in the group of 250 to 350 seropositive cohort members. Each donor provided a peripheral blood sample, and peripheral blood mononuclear cells were used for TCR beta sequencing. The Qiagen DNeasy Blood Extraction Kit was used to extract genomic DNA from the blood cell samples. The library was generated by the immunoSEQ multiplex PCR assay. A mixture of 60 forward primers for TCR Vbeta segments and 13 reverse primers for TCR Jbeta segments was used in the multiplex PCR. The CDR3 region of rearranged TCR beta genes was amplified from genomic DNA with a multiplex PCR assay. Amplified TCR beta libraries were sequenced as 87-base-pair reads on the Illumina HiSeq System. Turning to the authors' computational methods: In a later analysis, approximately 74 million unique TCR beta chains were counted across the roughly 700 repertoires, and approximately 11 million of these chains were shared by at least two donors. A nearest-neighbor algorithm error-corrected the raw reads and collapsed the reads into unique sequences, merging closely related sequences to remove PCR and sequencing errors. CDR3 sequences were aligned to IMGT reference sequences to assign V, D and J gene segments. For a sequence to be retained, a match of at least six nucleotides to both a V gene segment and a J gene segment was required. A rearrangement counted as productive if the CDR3 had no stop codons and remained in frame with V and J, and every other rearrangement counted as non-productive. CDR3 was defined according to IMGT convention as the region running from the second conserved V-encoded cysteine to the conserved J-encoded phenylalanine. In an earlier analysis of some 550 of the donors, sequences lacking an unambiguous match to a single V gene segment were excluded. An earlier analysis of 500 to 600 of the donors classified V segments as functional when productive rearrangements were above 56.7% and as segregating when the standard deviation between donors was above 5%. A statistical classification framework was built to diagnose cytomegalovirus status from the catalog of TCR beta chain sequences. In a later analysis, TCR nucleotide sequences were compared against IMGT/GENE-DB human TR gene sequences so that V and J genes could be assigned. A later analysis assigned CDR3 sequences and most-parsimonious VDJ recombination scenarios with the TCRdist pipeline. In a later analysis, each TCR beta chain was defined by its CDR3 amino acid sequence together with its V-gene family, and reads without a unique V-gene family were excluded. A later analysis removed over 500 highly shared, low-generation-probability nucleotide sequences to deal with suspected cross-contamination and a sequencing artifact. In a later analysis, a clonal expansion index was calculated for each public chain from normalized within-repertoire ranks of inferred template counts. In a later analysis, generation probabilities were computed using a VDJ recombination model fitted to out-of-frame rearrangements, and the results were checked against IGoR. In a later analysis, TCR-TCR, TCR-HLA and TCR-CMV co-occurrence was scored with hypergeometric tests, and a repertoire-size bias correction was applied to TCR pairs. A later analysis estimated false discovery rates by permuting HLA or CMV assignments 20 times. In a later analysis, co-occurring TCRs were grouped with DBSCAN, and TCRdist sequence similarity was added when clustering was performed within HLA-allele-positive subsets. Repertoires with fewer than 30,000 or more than 120,000 public chains were left out of co-occurrence clustering, as were about five repertoires with anomalous nucleotide sharing. TCRdb stores this immuneACCESS table with in-frame sequences only. Part of the clones is absent; in the studies checked, under half of the shortfall reflects unresolved V genes, and no reason is known for the rest. Clonal size and the V and J genes are those of that table, whereas D and trimming came from the DNA. This sample is represented by 90,000 to 150,000 clones; about 9.4% of them were singletons. About 6.6% of the sample rests with the top ten.

What the study reported, not specific to this receptor: Strong co-occurrence of HLA alleles, especially DR and DQ, made assigning TCR associations to individual alleles difficult. Correlated functional status among segregating V segments might reflect linkage disequilibrium, but an unknown experimental factor could not be ruled out. Because the 87-base-pair reads could not distinguish some IMGT-functional V segments, including TRBV6-2 and TRBV6-3, those segments were excluded. At a false discovery rate of 0.05, a later analysis linked about 16,000 TCR beta sequences to specific HLA alleles. A further reported finding was that TCR beta sequences accurately predicted the HLA-A and HLA-B alleles for most subjects in the first cohort. The cohort was sequenced for TCR beta chains only, and without alpha or paired-chain data the features that could be detected were limited. A later analysis found that most CMV-associated TCR beta chains appeared HLA-restricted, with HLA associations seemingly driven largely by CMV exposure. In an earlier analysis of a few hundred of the donors, most TCR beta V segments were observed in productive rearrangements about 87% or about 30% of the time, broadly matching IMGT annotations. While some public TCRs were present in many individuals, most TCR sequences turned up only very rarely across donors. V-gene and J-gene trimming of TCR beta chains was associated with a missense DCLRE1C variant in a later genetic analysis, and the association was replicated in an independent cohort. Roughly uniform sequencing depth across donors was assumed in presence/absence analyses, although this assumption may not hold. Cytomegalovirus status was reported to be diagnosed by the classifier with high specificity and sensitivity in both the original and validation cohorts. In a later analysis, TCR association rates were found to vary across HLA loci, with the most associated TCRs seen for DRB1 alleles and the fewest for HLA-C alleles. The study gave a list of some 150 TCR beta chains associated with cytomegalovirus. Because some donors lacked HLA typing at each locus, the association tests relied only on the typed subset. Because counts were too low, around 18 rarely observed V segments, including chromosome 9 orphons, were left out of the earlier analysis of several hundred of the donors. The sequencing pipeline was judged likely to have produced a cluster of highly shared sequence variants as a technical artifact. A later analysis found that HLA-associated TCR beta chains were more clonally expanded and had lower generation probabilities than equally common non-associated chains. The only immune exposure information available for the cohort was CMV serostatus. Several of the top co-occurrence clusters appeared to be linked to parvovirus B19, influenza, CMV and Epstein-Barr virus, according to a later analysis. According to a later genetic analysis, donors in an Asian-associated ancestry cluster had fewer N-insertions in productive TCRs than the roughly 670-donor mean. It was suggested by the authors that the approach could potentially be generalized to other disease states and immunological phenotypes. In vitro tests confirmed that a few of the cytomegalovirus-associated TCR beta chains recognize cytomegalovirus antigens.

CDR1 SGHRS and CDR2 YFSETQ were looked up in the germline V gene. Trimming removed 4 bases from V and 4 bases from J; the gene matches leave 6 bases unexplained. The CDR3 covers 15 residues, taking in both the cysteine and the phenylalanine. Of all the DNA, just the CDR3 is kept, 45 bases in frame from base 1. Material for sequencing was PBMCs. This TCR was sampled from a woman aged 40 to 55 in good health and CMV-seropositive. The V and J segments used are TRBV5-1 and TRBJ1-5; TRBD1 matches 9 bases in the middle. The DNA is as follows: TGCGCCAGCAGCGAGGGACAGGGAGGTAATCAGCCCCAGCATTTT. Its protein reads: CASSEGQGGNQPQHF. This CDR3, with the reference TRBV5-1 and TRBJ1-5 proteins standing in past its ends, gives the full variable domain KAGVTQTPRYLIKTRGQQVTLSCSPISGHRSVSWYQQTPGQGLQFLFEYFSETQRNKGNFPGRFSGRQFSNSRSEMNVSTLELGDSALYLCASSEGQGGNQPQHFGDGTRLSIL.